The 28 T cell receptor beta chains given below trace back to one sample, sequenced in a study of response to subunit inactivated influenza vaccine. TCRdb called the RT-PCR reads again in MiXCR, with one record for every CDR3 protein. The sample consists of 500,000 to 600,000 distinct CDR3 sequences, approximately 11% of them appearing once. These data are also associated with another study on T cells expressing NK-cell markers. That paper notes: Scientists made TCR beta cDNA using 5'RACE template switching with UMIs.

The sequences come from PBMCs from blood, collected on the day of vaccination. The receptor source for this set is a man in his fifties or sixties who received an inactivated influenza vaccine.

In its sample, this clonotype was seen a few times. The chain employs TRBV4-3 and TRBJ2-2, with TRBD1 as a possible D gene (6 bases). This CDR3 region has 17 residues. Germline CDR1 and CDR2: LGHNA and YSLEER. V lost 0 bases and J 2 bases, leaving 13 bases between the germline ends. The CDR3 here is CASSQEGQSLNTGELFF. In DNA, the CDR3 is TGCGCCAGCAGCCAAGAAGGACAGTCTCTCAACACCGGGGAGCTGTTTTTT.

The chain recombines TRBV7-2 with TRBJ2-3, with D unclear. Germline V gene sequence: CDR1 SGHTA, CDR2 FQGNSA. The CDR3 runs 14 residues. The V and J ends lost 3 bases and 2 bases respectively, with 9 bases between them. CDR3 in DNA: TGTGCCAGCAGCTTTTTACAGAACACAGATACGCAGTATTTT. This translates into CASSFLQNTDTQYF. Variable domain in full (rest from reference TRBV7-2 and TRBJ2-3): GAGVSQSPSNKVTEKGKDVELRCDPISGHTALYWYRQSLGQGLEFLIYFQGNSAPDKSGLPSDRFSAERTGGSVSTLTIQRTQQEDSAVYLCASSFLQNTDTQYFGPGTRLTVL.

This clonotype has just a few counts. CDR3 amino acids: CASSQEATGGETQYF. DNA of the CDR3: TGCGCCAGCAGCCAAGAAGCTACGGGAGGGGAGACCCAGTACTTC. The rearrangement joins TRBV4-1 to TRBJ2-5; TRBD2 agrees at 8 bases. This CDR3 spans 15 amino acids. Germline V gene sequence: CDR1 MGHRA, CDR2 YSYEKL. The V gene end was trimmed by 0 bases and the J gene end by 5 bases; junction bases not matched to a gene: 5.

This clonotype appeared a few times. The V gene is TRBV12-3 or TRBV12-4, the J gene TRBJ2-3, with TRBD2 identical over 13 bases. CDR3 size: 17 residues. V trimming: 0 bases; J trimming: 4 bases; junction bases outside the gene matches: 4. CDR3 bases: TGTGCCAGCAGTTTAGCCTTACTAGCGGGGGGGCCAGATACGCAGTATTTT. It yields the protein CASSLALLAGGPDTQYF.

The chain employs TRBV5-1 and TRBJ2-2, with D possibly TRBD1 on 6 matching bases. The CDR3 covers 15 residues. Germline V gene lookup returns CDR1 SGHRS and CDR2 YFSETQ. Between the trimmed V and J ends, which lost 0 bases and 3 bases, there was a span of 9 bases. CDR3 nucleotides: TGCGCCAGCAGCTTGGAGCAGGGGCACACCGGGGAGCTGTTTTTT. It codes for CASSLEQGHTGELFF.

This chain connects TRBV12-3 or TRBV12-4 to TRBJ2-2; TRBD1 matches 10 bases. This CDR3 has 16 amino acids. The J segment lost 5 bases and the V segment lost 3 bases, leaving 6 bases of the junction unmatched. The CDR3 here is CASSFGTGAVTGELFF. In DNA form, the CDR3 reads TGTGCCAGCAGTTTCGGGACAGGGGCTGTGACCGGGGAGCTGTTTTTT.

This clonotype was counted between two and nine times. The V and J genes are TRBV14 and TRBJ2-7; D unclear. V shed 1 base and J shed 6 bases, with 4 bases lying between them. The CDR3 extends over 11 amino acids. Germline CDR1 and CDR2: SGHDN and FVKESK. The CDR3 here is CASSQGPEQYF. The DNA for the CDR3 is TGTGCCAGCAGCCAAGGTCCCGAGCAGTACTTC.

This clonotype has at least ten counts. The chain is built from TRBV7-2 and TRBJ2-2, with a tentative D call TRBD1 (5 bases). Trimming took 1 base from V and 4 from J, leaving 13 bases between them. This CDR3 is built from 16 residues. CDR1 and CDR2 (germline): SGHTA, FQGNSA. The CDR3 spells CASSLEGFLGTGELFF. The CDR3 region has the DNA TGTGCCAGCAGCTTAGAGGGGTTCCTGGGCACCGGGGAGCTGTTTTTT.

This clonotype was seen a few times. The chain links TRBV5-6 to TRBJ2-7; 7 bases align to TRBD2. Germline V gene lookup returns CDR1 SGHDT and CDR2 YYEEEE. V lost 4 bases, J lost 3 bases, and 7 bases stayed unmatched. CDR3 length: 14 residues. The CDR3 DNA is TGTGCCAGCAGCCCTCCGGGACTAAACTACGAGCAGTACTTC. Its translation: CASSPPGLNYEQYF.

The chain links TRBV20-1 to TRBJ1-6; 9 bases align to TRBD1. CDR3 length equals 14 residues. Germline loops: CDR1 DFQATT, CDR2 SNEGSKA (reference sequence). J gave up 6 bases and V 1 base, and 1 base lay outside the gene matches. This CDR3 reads CSARGTGANSPLHF. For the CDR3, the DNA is TGCAGTGCTAGAGGGACAGGGGCTAATTCACCCCTCCACTTT.

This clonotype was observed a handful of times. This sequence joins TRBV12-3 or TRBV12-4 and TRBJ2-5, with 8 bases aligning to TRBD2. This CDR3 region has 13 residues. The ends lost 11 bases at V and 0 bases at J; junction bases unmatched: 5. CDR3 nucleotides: TGTGCCTCCCATAGCGGGGACCAAGAGACCCAGTACTTC. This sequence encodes CASHSGDQETQYF.

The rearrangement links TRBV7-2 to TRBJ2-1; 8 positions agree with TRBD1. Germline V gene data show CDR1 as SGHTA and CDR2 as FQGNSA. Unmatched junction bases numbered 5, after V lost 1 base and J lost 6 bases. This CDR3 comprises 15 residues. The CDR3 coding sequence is TGTGCCAGCAGCTTAGGGACAGGGCGGGTCAATGAGCAGTTCTTC. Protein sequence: CASSLGTGRVNEQFF.

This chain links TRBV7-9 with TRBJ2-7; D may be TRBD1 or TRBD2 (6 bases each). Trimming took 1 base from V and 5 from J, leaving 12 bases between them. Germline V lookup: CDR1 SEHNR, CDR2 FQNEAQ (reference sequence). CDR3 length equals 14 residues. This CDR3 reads CASSLEGGSNEQYF. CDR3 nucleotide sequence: TGTGCCAGCAGCTTAGAGGGGGGTAGCAACGAGCAGTACTTC.

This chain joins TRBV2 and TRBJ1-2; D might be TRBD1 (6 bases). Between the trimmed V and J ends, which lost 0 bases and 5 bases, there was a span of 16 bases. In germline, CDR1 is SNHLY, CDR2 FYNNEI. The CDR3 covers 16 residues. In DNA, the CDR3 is TGTGCCAGCAGTGAAGCGCTTCAGGGGCTCCGGTATGGCTACACCTTC. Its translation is CASSEALQGLRYGYTF.

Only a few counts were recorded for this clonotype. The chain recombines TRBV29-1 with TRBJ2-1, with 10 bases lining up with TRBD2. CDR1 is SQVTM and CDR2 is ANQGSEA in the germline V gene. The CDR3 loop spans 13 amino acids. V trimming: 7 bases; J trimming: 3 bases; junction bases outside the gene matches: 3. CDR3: CSALAGGYNEQFF. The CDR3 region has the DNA TGCAGCGCTTTAGCGGGAGGCTACAATGAGCAGTTCTTC.

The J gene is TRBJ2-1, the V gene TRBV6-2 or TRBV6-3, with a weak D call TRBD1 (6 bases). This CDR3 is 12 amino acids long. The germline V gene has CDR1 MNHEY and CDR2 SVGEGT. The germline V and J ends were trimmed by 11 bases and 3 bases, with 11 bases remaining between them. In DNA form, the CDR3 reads TGTGCCGCTGGGACAAACTACAATGAGCAGTTCTTC. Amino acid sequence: CAAGTNYNEQFF.

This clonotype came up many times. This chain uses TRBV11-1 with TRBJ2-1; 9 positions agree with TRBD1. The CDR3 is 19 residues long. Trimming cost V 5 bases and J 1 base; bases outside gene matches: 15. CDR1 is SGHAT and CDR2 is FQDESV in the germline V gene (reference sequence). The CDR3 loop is CASSGPELQGAGSYNEQFF. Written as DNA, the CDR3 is TGTGCCAGCAGCGGACCGGAACTACAGGGGGCTGGGTCCTACAATGAGCAGTTCTTC.

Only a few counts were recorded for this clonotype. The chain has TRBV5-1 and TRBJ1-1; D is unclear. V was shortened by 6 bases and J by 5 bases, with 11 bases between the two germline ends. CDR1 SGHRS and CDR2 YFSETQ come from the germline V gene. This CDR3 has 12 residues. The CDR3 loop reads CASTGIGTEAFF. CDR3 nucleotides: TGCGCCAGCACCGGCATAGGTACTGAAGCTTTCTTT.

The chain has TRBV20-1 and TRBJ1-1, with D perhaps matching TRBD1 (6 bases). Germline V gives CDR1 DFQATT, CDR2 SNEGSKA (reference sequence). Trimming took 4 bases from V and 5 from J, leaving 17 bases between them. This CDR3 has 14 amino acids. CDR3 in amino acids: CSATRGGGLTEAFF. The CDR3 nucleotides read TGCAGTGCTACAAGAGGTGGGGGGCTTACTGAAGCTTTCTTT.

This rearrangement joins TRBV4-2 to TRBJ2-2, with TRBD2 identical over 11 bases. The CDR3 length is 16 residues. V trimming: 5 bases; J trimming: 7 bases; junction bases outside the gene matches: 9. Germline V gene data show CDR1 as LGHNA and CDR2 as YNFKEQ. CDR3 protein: CASSYRLAGLDGELFF. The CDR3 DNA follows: TGTGCCAGCAGCTATCGACTAGCGGGATTGGACGGGGAGCTGTTTTTT.

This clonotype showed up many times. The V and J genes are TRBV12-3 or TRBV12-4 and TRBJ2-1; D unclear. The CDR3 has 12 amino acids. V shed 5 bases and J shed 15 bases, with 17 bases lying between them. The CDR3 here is CASSLTPGQRFF. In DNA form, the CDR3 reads TGTGCCAGCAGTCTAACACCGGGCCAACGGTTCTTC.

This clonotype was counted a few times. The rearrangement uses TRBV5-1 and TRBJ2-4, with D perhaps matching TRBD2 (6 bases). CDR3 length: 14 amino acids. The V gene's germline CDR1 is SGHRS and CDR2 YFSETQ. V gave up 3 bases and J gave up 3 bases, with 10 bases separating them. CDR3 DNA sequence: TGCGCCAGCAGCTGGGGGGTGGGCAAAAACATTCAGTACTTC. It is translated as CASSWGVGKNIQYF.

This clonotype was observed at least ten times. The CDR3 reads CASSLMAGGYNEQFF. The DNA of the CDR3 is TGTGCCAGCAGCTTAATGGCGGGGGGTTACAATGAGCAGTTCTTC. The chain links TRBV7-2 to TRBJ2-1; 8 bases are a match to TRBD2. Germline V gene sequence: CDR1 SGHTA, CDR2 FQGNSA. This CDR3 spans 15 amino acids. V trimming: 2 bases; J trimming: 4 bases; junction bases outside the gene matches: 4.

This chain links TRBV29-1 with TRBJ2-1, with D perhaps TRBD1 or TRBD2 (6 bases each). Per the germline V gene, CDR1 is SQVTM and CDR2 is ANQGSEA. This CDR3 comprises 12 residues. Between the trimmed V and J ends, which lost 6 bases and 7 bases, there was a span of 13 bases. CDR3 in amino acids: CSVGGTSNEQFF. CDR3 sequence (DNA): TGCAGCGTGGGCGGGACATCGAATGAGCAGTTCTTC.

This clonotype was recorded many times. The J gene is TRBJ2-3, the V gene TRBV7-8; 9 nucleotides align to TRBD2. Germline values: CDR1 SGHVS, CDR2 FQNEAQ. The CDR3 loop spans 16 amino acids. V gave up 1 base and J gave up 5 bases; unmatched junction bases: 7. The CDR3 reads CASSLELTSGGDTQYF. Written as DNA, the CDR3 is TGTGCCAGCAGCTTAGAGCTGACTAGCGGAGGAGATACGCAGTATTTT.

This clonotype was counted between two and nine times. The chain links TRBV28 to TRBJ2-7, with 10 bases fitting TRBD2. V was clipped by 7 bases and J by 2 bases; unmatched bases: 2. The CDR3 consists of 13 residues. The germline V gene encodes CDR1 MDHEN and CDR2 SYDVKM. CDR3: CASNLAGAYEQYF. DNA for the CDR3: TGTGCCAGCAACCTAGCGGGGGCCTACGAGCAGTACTTC.

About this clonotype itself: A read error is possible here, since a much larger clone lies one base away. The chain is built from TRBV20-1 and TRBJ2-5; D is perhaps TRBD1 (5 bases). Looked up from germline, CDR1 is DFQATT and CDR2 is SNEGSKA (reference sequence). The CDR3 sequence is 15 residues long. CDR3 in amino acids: CCARDLVGVQETQYF. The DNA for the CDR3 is TGCTGTGCTAGAGATTTAGTAGGGGTACAAGAGACCCAGTACTTC.

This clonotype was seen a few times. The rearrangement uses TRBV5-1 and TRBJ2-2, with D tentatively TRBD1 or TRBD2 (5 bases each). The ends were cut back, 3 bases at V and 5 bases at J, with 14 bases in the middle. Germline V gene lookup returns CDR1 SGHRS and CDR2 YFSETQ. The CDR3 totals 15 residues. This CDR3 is CASSSGPGRTGELFF. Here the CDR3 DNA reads TGCGCCAGCAGCTCGGGACCGGGGCGAACCGGGGAGCTGTTTTTT.